The 10 T cell receptor beta chains below were found in one sample sequenced in a study of cytomegalovirus exposure and HLA in healthy donors. In the PCR, 60 Vbeta and 13 Jbeta primers were used. Generated by immunoSEQ multiplex PCR, the TCRdb table keeps only in-frame clones and is missing some. The table has roughly 150,000 clones, almost 75% seen once; the top ten hold 5% to 5.5%. The sequencing input was PBMCs. The receptors derive from a woman aged 18 to 35 in good health and CMV-seropositive.

This clone was recorded only once. The chain links TRBV6-1 to TRBJ1-3; 8 bases agree with TRBD1. Germline CDR1 is MNHNS and CDR2 is SASEGT. The CDR3 has 14 amino acids. Losses at the gene ends were 6 bases for V and 2 bases for J; bases not matched to a gene: 3. Here the CDR3 reads CASRTTGAGNTIYF. The CDR3 region has the DNA TGTGCCAGCAGAACGACAGGGGCTGGAAACACCATATATTTT.

This chain uses TRBV7-2 with TRBJ1-1; no definite D call. Trimming took off 3 bases at V and 0 bases at J, with 8 bases between the two ends. The CDR3 has 14 amino acids. The germline V gene encodes CDR1 SGHTA and CDR2 FQGNSA. For the CDR3, the DNA is TGTGCCAGCAGCTTTTCAGGTATGAACACTGAAGCTTTCTTT. Protein product: CASSFSGMNTEAFF. Full variable domain (missing parts from reference TRBV7-2 and TRBJ1-1): GAGVSQSPSNKVTEKGKDVELRCDPISGHTALYWYRQSLGQGLEFLIYFQGNSAPDKSGLPSDRFSAERTGGSVSTLTIQRTQQEDSAVYLCASSFSGMNTEAFFGQGTRLTVV.

CDR3 sequence: CASSLVGVIGTDTQYF. CDR3 DNA sequence: TGTGCCAGCAGCTTAGTAGGGGTTATCGGCACAGATACGCAGTATTTT. The chain is built from TRBV7-8 and TRBJ2-3; D may be TRBD1 (5 bases). Germline CDR1 reads SGHVS; CDR2 reads FQNEAQ. Trimming cost V 1 base and J 1 base, with 12 bases left between them. CDR3 length equals 16 residues.

CDR3 nucleotide sequence: TGTGCCAGCTCCGCGGACAGGGTCACTGAAGCTTTCTTT. The encoded protein is CASSADRVTEAFF. The chain recombines TRBV18 with TRBJ1-1; 8 bases match TRBD1. This CDR3 has 13 residues. With V trimmed by 6 bases and J by 4 bases, 4 bases remained unmatched. CDR1 KGHSH and CDR2 LQKENI come from the germline V gene.

This rearrangement joins TRBV5-1 to TRBJ1-6; TRBD1 is a possible D gene (6 bases). Trimming cost V 1 base and J 6 bases, with 11 bases left between them. Per germline, CDR1 SGHRS and CDR2 YFSETQ. This CDR3 region has 15 residues. The CDR3 spells CASSLSVRGNSPLHF. CDR3 bases: TGCGCCAGCAGCTTGTCGGTCAGGGGTAATTCACCCCTCCACTTT.

In this sample, this clone turned up once. V and J are TRBV18 and TRBJ2-5; 10 bases are a match to TRBD1. CDR1 is KGHSH, CDR2 LQKENI, per germline. This CDR3 comprises 16 residues. V was clipped by 6 bases and J by 2 bases; unmatched bases: 9. The CDR3 DNA is TGTGCCAGCTCGCTCCCGGGACAGGGGAAACAAGAGACCCAGTACTTC. It yields the protein CASSLPGQGKQETQYF.

A few counts support this clone. The rearrangement uses TRBV9 and TRBJ2-5, with 7 bases matching TRBD1. With the DNA end fitting TRBJ2-7 better, the J assignment may be wrong. This CDR3 has 13 amino acids. Germline CDR1 reads SGDLS; CDR2 reads YYNGEE. The CDR3 spells CASSVGDSYEQYF. The DNA of the CDR3 is TGTGCCAGCAGCGTCGGGGACAGCTACGAGCAGTACTTC.

The chain joins TRBV4-2 to TRBJ1-4; 11 nucleotides match TRBD1. The trim removed 4 bases at V and 0 bases at J, leaving 4 bases unmatched. In germline, CDR1 is LGHNA, CDR2 YNFKEQ. The CDR3 has 17 amino acids. The CDR3 loop reads CASSRRDRGSTNEKLFF. Written as DNA, the CDR3 is TGTGCCAGCAGCCGTAGGGACAGGGGGTCAACTAATGAAAAACTGTTTTTT.

The chain recombines TRBV29-1 with TRBJ2-1, with 7 bases lining up with TRBD2. Per germline, CDR1 SQVTM and CDR2 ANQGSEA. J lost 7 bases, V lost 6 bases, and 12 bases had no gene match. The CDR3 runs 14 residues. The CDR3 here is CSVSTSVGWNEQFF. The CDR3 bases are TGCAGCGTCTCTACTAGCGTGGGATGGAATGAGCAGTTCTTC.

V is TRBV6-1 and J is TRBJ1-2; tentatively, D is TRBD1 (6 bases). The CDR3 contains 14 residues. Trimming pared 6 bases from V and 4 bases from J, leaving 15 bases between. Germline values: CDR1 MNHNS, CDR2 SASEGT. CDR3 in amino acids: CASSTGRASYGYTF. CDR3 coding DNA: TGTGCCAGCAGCACAGGGAGGGCCTCCTATGGCTACACCTTC.